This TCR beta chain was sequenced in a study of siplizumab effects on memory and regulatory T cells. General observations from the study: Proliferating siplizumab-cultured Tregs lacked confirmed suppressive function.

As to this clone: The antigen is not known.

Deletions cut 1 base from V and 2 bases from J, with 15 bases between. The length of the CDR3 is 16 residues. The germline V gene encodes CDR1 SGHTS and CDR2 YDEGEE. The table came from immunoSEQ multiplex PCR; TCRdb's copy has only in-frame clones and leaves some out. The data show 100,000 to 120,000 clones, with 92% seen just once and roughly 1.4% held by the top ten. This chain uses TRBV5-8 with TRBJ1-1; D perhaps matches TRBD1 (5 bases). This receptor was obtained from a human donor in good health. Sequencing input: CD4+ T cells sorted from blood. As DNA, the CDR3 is TGTGCCAGCAGCTTGAGTCGGGGGACGGGAAACACTGAAGCTTTCTTT. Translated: CASSLSRGTGNTEAFF. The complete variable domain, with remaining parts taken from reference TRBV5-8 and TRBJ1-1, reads EAGVTQSPTHLIKTRGQQATLRCSPISGHTSVYWYQQALGLGLQFLLWYDEGEERNRGNFPPRFSGRQFPNYSSELNVNALELEDSALYLCASSLSRGTGNTEAFFGQGTRLTVV.